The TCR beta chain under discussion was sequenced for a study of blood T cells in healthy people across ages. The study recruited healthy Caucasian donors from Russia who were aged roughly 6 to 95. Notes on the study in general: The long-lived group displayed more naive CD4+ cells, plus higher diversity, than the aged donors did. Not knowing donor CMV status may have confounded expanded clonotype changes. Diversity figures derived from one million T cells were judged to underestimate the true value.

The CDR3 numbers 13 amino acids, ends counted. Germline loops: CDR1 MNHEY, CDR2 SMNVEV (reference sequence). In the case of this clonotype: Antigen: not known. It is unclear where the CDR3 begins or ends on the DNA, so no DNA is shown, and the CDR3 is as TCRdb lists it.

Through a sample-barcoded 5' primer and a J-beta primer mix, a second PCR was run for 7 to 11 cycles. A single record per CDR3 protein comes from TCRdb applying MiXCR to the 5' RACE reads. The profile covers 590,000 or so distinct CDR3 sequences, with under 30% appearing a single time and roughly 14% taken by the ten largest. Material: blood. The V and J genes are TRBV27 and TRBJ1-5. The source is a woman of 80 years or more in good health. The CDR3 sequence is CASSSSRFQPQHF.